Sequencing of this T cell receptor beta chain was carried out in a study of immune heterogeneity within non-small cell lung tumors. The template for each sample was roughly 600 ng of genomic DNA, which had been extracted from bulk tumor tissue. Multiple biopsies spaced far apart were taken from each primary tumor during surgery. Patients went through curative surgery, and their non-small cell lung cancer was untreated and newly diagnosed. Amplification of TCR beta CDR3 was performed by multiplex PCR with 32 V and 13 J primers. MiXCR was run by TCRdb on the multiplex PCR reads, yielding one entry per CDR3 protein. Of over 1,000 distinct CDR3 sequences in the sample, 31% were seen once. Study-wide results and limits: Identical dominant CDR3 beta clonotypes recurred among a patient's tumor sites, alongside site-unique high-frequency clones. Between individual patients, the high-frequency T-cell receptor beta clonotypes largely differed. For local T-cell clonality, the correlation with local tumor mutational burden was moderate but significant (R approximately 0.34).

This clonotype is judged large. Its specificity is not known. The germline CDR1 and CDR2 sequences are MNHEY and SMNVEV (reference sequence). Trimming took 3 bases from V and 1 from J, leaving 13 bases between them. The CDR3 contains 17 residues. The chain combines TRBV27 with TRBJ2-6; the D is unclear. Specimen: lung tumor tissue. The receptor's source is a man in his sixties with non-small cell lung cancer. For the CDR3, the DNA is TGTGCCAGCAGTTTTTGGGCAACCAATTCTGGGGCCAACGTCCTGACTTTC. Residues: CASSFWATNSGANVLTF.